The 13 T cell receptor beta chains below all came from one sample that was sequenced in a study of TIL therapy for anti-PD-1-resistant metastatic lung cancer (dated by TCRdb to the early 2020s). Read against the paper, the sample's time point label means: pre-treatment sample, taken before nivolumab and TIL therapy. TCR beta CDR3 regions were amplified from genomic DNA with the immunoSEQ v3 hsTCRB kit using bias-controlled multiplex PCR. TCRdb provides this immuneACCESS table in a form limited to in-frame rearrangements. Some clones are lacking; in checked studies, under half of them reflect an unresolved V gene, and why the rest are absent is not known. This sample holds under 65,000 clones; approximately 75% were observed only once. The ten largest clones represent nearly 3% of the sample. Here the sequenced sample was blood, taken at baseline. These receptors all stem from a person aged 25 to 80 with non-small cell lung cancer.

DNA for the CDR3: TGTGCCAGCAGTTACCGGGCGCCCAATGAGCAGTTCTTC. It codes for CASSYRAPNEQFF. The gene calls are TRBV6-2 or TRBV6-3 and TRBJ2-1; no clear D gene. Per germline, CDR1 MNHEY and CDR2 SVGEGT. The CDR3 is 13 residues long. Trimming took off 2 bases at V and 6 bases at J, with 8 bases between the two ends.

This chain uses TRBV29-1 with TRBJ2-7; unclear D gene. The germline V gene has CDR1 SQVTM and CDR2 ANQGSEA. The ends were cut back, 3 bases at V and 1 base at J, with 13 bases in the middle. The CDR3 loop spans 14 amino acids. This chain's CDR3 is CSVDGLTESYEQYF. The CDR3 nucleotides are TGCAGCGTTGACGGTTTGACCGAATCCTACGAGCAGTACTTC.

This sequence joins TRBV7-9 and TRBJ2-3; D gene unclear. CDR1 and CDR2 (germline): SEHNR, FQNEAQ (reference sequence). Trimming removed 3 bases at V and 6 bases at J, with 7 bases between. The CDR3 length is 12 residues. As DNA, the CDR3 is TGTGCCAGCAGCTTGAATTCGGATACGCAGTATTTT. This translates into CASSLNSDTQYF. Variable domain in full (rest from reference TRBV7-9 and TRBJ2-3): DTGVSQNPRHKITKRGQNVTFRCDPISEHNRLYWYRQTLGQGPEFLTYFQNEAQLEKSRLLSDRFSAERPKGSFSTLEIQRTEQGDSAMYLCASSLNSDTQYFGPGTRLTVL.

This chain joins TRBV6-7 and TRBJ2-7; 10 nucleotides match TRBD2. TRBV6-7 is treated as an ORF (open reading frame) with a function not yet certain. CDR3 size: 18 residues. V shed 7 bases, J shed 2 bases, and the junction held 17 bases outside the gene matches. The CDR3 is CASNDQPLAGAFPYEQYF. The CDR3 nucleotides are TGTGCCAGCAATGACCAACCTCTAGCGGGGGCTTTCCCCTACGAGCAGTACTTC.

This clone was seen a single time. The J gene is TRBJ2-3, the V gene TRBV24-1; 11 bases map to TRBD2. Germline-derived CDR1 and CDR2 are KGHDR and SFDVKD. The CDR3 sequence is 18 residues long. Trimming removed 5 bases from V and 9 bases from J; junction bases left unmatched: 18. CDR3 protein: CATSAQPLLAGDPETQYF. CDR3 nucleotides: TGTGCCACCAGTGCGCAGCCCTTACTAGCGGGGGATCCTGAAACGCAGTATTTT.

The CDR3 reads CASSVSGTGTGELFF. The CDR3 DNA is TGTGCCAGCAGCGTGTCCGGGACGGGCACCGGGGAGCTGTTTTTT. The chain carries TRBV9 and TRBJ2-2; either TRBD1 or TRBD2 may supply D (5 bases each). CDR3 length: 15 amino acids. Germline CDR1 is SGDLS and CDR2 is YYNGEE. Between the trimmed V and J ends, which lost 2 bases and 4 bases, there was a span of 12 bases.

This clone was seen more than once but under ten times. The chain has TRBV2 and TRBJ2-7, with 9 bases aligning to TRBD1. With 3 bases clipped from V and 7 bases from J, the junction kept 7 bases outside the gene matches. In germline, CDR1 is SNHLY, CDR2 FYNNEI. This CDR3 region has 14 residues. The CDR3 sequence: CASSDWTGASEQYF. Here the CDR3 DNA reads TGTGCCAGCAGTGATTGGACAGGGGCGAGTGAGCAGTACTTC.

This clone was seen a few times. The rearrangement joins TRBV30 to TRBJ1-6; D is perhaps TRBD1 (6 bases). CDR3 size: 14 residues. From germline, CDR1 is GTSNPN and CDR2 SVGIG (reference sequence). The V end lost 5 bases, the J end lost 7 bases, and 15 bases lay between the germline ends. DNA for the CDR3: TGTGCCTGGTCAAAGGACAGCCCAAATTCACCCCTCCACTTT. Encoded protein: CAWSKDSPNSPLHF.

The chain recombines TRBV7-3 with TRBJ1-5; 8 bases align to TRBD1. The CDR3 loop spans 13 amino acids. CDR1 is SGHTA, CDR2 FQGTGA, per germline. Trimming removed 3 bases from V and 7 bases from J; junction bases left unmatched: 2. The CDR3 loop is CASSFDRGQPQHF. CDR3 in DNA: TGTGCCAGCAGCTTTGACAGGGGACAGCCCCAGCATTTT.

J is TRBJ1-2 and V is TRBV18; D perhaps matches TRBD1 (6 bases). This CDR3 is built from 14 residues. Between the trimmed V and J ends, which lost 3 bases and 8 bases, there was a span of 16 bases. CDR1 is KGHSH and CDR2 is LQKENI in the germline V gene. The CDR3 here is CASSPEGRGQGYTF. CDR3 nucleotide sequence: TGTGCCAGCTCACCTGAGGGACGGGGACAAGGCTACACCTTC.

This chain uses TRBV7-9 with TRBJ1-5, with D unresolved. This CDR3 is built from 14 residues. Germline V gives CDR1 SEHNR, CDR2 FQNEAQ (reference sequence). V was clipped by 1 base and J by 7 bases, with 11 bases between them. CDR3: CASSLGGIGQPQHF. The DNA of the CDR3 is TGTGCCAGCAGCTTAGGAGGGATTGGGCAGCCCCAGCATTTT.

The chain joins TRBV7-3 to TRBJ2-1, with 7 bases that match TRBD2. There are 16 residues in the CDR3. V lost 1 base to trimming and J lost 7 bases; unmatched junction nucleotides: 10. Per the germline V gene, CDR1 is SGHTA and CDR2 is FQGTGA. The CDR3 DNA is TGTGCCAGCAGCTTAAGCCCCTCCGGGAGGAGAAATGAGCAGTTCTTC. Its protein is CASSLSPSGRRNEQFF.

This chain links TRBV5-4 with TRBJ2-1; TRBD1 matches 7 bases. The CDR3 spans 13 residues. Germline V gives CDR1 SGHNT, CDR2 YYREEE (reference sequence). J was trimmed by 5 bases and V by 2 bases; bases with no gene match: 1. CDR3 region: CASSLTGDNEQFF. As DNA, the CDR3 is TGTGCCAGCAGCTTAACAGGGGACAATGAGCAGTTCTTC.